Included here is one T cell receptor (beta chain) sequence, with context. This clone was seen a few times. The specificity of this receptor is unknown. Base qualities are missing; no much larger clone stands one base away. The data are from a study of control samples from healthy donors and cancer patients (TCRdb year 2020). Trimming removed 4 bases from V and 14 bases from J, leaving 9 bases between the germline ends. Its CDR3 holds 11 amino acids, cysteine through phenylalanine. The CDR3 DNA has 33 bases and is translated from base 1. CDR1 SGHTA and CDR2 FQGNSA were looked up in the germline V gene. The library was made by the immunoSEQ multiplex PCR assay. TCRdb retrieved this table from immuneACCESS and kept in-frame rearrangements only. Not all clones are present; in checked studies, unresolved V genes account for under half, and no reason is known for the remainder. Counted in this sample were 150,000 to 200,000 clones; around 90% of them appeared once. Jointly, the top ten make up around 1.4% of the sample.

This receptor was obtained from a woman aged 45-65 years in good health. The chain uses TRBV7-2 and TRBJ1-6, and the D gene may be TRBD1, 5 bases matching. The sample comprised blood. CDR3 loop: CASSSGRTLHF. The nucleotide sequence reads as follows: TGTGCCAGCAGCTCGGGGCGCACCCTCCACTTT.